This entry lists 14 T cell receptor beta chains sequenced from one sample in a study of control samples from healthy donors and cancer patients. Data came from immunoSEQ multiplex PCR; TCRdb stores just in-frame clones and leaves some out. The repertoire holds approximately 100,000 clones, with around 86% as singletons. The sequenced material came from blood. The receptor source for this set is a man aged 30 to 39 in good health.

The chain carries TRBV4-1 and TRBJ1-5; a possible D gene is TRBD1 (6 bases). This CDR3 region has 15 residues. With 1 base removed from V and 7 bases from J, the gap between germline ends came to 14 bases. CDR1 MGHRA and CDR2 YSYEKL come from the germline V gene. In nucleotides, the CDR3 is TGCGCCAGCAGCCAAGGCACGACAGGTGCCCAGCCCCAGCATTTT. This encodes CASSQGTTGAQPQHF.

This clone was recorded only once. The CDR3: CASSLGDKGIAFF. The CDR3, as DNA: TGCGCCAGCAGCTTGGGGGACAAGGGGATAGCTTTCTTT. The chain couples TRBV5-1 to TRBJ1-1; weak D call: TRBD1 (6 bases). V shed 0 bases and J shed 10 bases, with 13 bases lying between them. This CDR3 has 13 amino acids. In germline, CDR1 is SGHRS, CDR2 YFSETQ.

The rearrangement links TRBV5-6 to TRBJ2-5; a possible D gene is TRBD1 (6 bases). The V and J ends lost 3 bases and 5 bases respectively, with 14 bases between them. Germline CDR1 is SGHDT and CDR2 is YYEEEE. The CDR3 runs to 14 residues. The CDR3 loop reads CASSSRDIRETQYF. The CDR3 region has the DNA TGTGCCAGCAGCTCCAGGGACATCCGGGAGACCCAGTACTTC.

This clone was found once. V is TRBV12-3 or TRBV12-4 and J is TRBJ2-7; D is uncertain. This CDR3 comprises 13 residues. V lost 3 bases and J lost 0, with 6 bases in between. The CDR3 here is CASSFESSYEQYF. Written as DNA, the CDR3 is TGTGCCAGCAGTTTTGAAAGCTCCTACGAGCAGTACTTC.

V is TRBV18 and J is TRBJ1-4, with D perhaps matching TRBD1 (6 bases). Germline values: CDR1 KGHSH, CDR2 LQKENI. Trimming removed 8 bases at V and 0 bases at J, with 10 bases between. This CDR3 spans 14 amino acids. This CDR3 is CASLSGATNEKLFF. In nucleotides, the CDR3 is TGTGCCAGCCTGTCAGGGGCAACTAATGAAAAACTGTTTTTT.

This clone was observed once. J is TRBJ2-3 and V is TRBV4-1; TRBD2 matches at 10 bases. This CDR3 region has 16 residues. The germline gives CDR1 MGHRA, CDR2 YSYEKL. With V trimmed by 0 bases and J by 2 bases, 2 bases remained unmatched. CDR3 protein: CASSQELAGYTDTQYF. In DNA, the CDR3 is TGCGCCAGCAGCCAAGAACTAGCGGGGTACACAGATACGCAGTATTTT.

This sequence joins TRBV30 and TRBJ1-2; D may be TRBD1 (5 bases). The V gene's germline CDR1 is GTSNPN and CDR2 SVGIG (reference sequence). Trimming stripped 7 bases from V and 2 bases from J, with 17 bases between. There are 14 residues in the CDR3. The CDR3 here is CAYLRGNTNYGYTF. Here the CDR3 DNA reads TGTGCCTACCTCCGGGGGAACACCAACTATGGCTACACCTTC.

V is TRBV6-5 and J is TRBJ2-7; 7 bases fit TRBD1. Germline V gene sequence: CDR1 MNHEY, CDR2 SVGAGI. The CDR3 totals 13 residues. As DNA, the CDR3 is TGTGCCAGCAGTACCCAGGGGACAGCAAGGAGGATGGTC. This sequence encodes CASSTQGTARRMV.

The count of this clone is one. CDR3 loop: CASSLSPGQLYGYTF. The CDR3 DNA follows: TGTGCCAGCAGTTTATCTCCCGGACAGCTCTATGGCTACACCTTC. The V gene is TRBV27, the J gene TRBJ1-2, with D perhaps TRBD1 (6 bases). Germline CDR1 and CDR2: MNHEY and SMNVEV (reference sequence). The CDR3 length is 15 residues. The V end lost 0 bases, the J end lost 4 bases, and 12 bases lay between the germline ends.

The gene calls are TRBV7-9 and TRBJ1-1; no reliable D call. Trimming took 6 bases from V and 7 from J, leaving 21 bases between them. The CDR3 is 15 residues long. Germline V gene sequence: CDR1 SEHNR, CDR2 FQNEAQ (reference sequence). CDR3 in DNA: TGTGCCAGCAGACCTCCCTATGGCGGTCGGATTGAAGCTTTCTTT. The encoded protein is CASRPPYGGRIEAFF.

This rearrangement joins TRBV21-1 to TRBJ2-7. TRBV21-1 is tagged as a pseudogene. The length of the CDR3 is 14 residues. CDR3 sequence (DNA): TGTGCCAGCAGCAAATTGTCTTGGCGACGGGAGCAGTACGTC. Encoded protein: CASSKLSWRREQYV.

The rearrangement links TRBV9 to TRBJ1-2; D possibly corresponds to TRBD1 (5 bases). This CDR3 comprises 13 residues. V was pared by 4 bases and J by 8 bases, with 15 bases between. Germline V lookup: CDR1 SGDLS, CDR2 YYNGEE. CDR3 in DNA: TGTGCCAGCAGCCCGAGGGCTTGGGGGGGCTACACCTTC. Translated, it gives CASSPRAWGGYTF.

This chain connects TRBV4-1 to TRBJ2-1; D gene ambiguous. The CDR3 has 16 amino acids. V was shortened by 0 bases and J by 2 bases, with 11 bases between the two germline ends. CDR1 MGHRA and CDR2 YSYEKL come from the germline V gene. CDR3 nucleotides: TGCGCCAGCAGCCAAGAGATGGCAGGAACCTACAATGAGCAGTTCTTC. It yields the protein CASSQEMAGTYNEQFF.

The CDR3 reads CSVVPAGAKRGGPYEQYF. The CDR3 region has the DNA TGCAGCGTTGTTCCGGCAGGGGCCAAGCGGGGGGGACCCTACGAGCAGTACTTC. This chain uses TRBV29-1 with TRBJ2-7; 10 bases fit TRBD2. Losses at the gene ends were 4 bases for V and 2 bases for J; bases not matched to a gene: 17. The CDR3 has 18 residues. Germline V lookup: CDR1 SQVTM, CDR2 ANQGSEA.